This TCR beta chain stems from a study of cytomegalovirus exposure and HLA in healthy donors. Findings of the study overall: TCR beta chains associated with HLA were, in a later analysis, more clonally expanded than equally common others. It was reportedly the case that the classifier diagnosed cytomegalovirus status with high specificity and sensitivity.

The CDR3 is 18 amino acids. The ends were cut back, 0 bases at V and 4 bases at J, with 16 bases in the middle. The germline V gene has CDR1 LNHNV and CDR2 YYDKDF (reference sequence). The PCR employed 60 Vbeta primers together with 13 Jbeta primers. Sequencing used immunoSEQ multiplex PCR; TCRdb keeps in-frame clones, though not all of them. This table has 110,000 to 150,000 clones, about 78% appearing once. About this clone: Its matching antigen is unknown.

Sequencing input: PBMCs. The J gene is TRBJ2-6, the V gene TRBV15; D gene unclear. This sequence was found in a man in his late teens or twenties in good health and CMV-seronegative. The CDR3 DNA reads TGTGCCACCAGCAGAGAGCCGTCCCGGAGCTCCGGGGCCAACGTCCTGACTTTC. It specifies CATSREPSRSSGANVLTF.